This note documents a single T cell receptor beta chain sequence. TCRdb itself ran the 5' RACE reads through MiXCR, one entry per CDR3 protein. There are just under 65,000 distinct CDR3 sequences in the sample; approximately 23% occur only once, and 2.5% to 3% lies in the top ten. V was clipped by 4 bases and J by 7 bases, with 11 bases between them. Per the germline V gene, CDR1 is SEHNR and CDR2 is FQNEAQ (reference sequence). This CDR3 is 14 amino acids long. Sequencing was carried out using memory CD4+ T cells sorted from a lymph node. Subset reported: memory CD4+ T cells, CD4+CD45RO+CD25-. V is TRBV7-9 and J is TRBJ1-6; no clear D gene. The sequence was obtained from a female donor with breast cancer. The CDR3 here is CASSSEAQNSPLHF. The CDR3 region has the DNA TGTGCCAGCAGCTCAGAGGCCCAAAATTCACCCCTCCACTTT. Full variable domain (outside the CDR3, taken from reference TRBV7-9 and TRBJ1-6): DTGVSQNPRHKITKRGQNVTFRCDPISEHNRLYWYRQTLGQGPEFLTYFQNEAQLEKSRLLSDRFSAERPKGSFSTLEIQRTEQGDSAMYLCASSSEAQNSPLHFGNGTRLTVT.